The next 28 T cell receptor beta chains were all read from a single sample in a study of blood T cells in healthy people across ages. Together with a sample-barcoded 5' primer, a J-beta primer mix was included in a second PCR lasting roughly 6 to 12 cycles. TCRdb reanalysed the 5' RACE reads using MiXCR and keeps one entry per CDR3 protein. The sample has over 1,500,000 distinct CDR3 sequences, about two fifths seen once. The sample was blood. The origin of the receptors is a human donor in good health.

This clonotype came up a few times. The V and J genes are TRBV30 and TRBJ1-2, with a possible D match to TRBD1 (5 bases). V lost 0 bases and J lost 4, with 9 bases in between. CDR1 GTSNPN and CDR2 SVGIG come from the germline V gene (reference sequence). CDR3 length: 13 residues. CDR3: CAWSVGGFYGYTF. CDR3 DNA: TGTGCCTGGAGTGTTGGGGGATTCTATGGCTACACCTTC.

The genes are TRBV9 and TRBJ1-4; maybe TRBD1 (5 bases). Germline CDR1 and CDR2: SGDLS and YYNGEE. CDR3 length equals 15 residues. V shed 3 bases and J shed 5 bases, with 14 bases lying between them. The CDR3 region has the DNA TGTGCCAGCAGCGAATGGGGCAGATTAAATGAAAAACTGTTTTTT. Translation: CASSEWGRLNEKLFF. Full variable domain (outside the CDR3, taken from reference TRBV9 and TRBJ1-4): DSGVTQTPKHLITATGQRVTLRCSPRSGDLSVYWYQQSLDQGLQFLIQYYNGEERAKGNILERFSAQQFPDLHSELNLSSLELGDSALYFCASSEWGRLNEKLFFGSGTQLSVL.

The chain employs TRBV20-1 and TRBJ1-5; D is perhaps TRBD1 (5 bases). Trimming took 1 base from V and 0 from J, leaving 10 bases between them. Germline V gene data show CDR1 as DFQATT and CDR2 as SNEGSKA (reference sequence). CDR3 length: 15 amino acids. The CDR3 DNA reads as TGCAGTGCTAGAGGACAGACAGATAGCAATCAGCCCCAGCATTTT. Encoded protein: CSARGQTDSNQPQHF.

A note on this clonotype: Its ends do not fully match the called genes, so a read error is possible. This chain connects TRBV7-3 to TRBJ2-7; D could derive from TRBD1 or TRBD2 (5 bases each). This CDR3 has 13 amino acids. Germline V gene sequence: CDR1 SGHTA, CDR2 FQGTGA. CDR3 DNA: TGTGCCAGCAGCGAGCAGGGAATTGGGGAGCAGGACTTC. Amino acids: CASSEQGIGEQDF.

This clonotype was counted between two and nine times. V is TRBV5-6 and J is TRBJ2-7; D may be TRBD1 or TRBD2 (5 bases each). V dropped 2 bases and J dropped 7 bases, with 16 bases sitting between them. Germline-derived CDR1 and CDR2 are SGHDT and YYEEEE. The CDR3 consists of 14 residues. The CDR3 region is CASSFRIGWGEQYF. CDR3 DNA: TGTGCCAGCAGCTTTAGGATAGGTTGGGGGGAGCAGTACTTC.

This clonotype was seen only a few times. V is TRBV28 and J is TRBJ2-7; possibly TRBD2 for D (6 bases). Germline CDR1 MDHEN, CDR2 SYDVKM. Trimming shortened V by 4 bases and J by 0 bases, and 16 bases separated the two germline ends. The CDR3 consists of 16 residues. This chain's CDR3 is CASSSPRRVYSYEQYF. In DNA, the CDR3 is TGTGCCAGCAGTTCCCCGCGGAGGGTATACTCCTACGAGCAGTACTTC. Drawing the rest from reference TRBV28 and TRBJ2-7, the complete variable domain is DVKVTQSSRYLVKRTGEKVFLECVQDMDHENMFWYRQDPGLGLRLIYFSYDVKMKEKGDIPEGYSVSREKKERFSLILESASTNQTSMYLCASSSPRRVYSYEQYFGPGTRLTVT.

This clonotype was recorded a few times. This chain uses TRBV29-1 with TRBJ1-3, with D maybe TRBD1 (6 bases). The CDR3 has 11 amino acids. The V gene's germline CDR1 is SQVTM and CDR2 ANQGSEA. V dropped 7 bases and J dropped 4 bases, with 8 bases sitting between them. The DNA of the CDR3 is TGCAGCGCTGACAGGGGAAACACCATATATTTT. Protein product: CSADRGNTIYF.

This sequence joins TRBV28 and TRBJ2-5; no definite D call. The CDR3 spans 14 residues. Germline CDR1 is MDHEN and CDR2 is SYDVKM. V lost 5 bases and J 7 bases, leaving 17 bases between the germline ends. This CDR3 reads CASSQPQGPGTQYF. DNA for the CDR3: TGTGCCAGCAGTCAGCCTCAAGGGCCGGGGACCCAGTACTTC.

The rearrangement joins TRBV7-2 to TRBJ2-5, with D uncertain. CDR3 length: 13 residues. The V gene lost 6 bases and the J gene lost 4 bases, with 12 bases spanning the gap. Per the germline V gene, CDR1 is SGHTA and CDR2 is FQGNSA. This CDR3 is CASSYGYLETQYF. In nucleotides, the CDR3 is TGTGCCAGCAGTTATGGGTATCTAGAGACCCAGTACTTC.

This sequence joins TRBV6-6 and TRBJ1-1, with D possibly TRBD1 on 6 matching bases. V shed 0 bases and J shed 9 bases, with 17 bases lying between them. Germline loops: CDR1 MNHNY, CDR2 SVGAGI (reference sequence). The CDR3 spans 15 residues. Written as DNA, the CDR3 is TGTGCCAGCAGTTACTCGACAACAGGGTTGGATCAAGCTTTCTTT. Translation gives CASSYSTTGLDQAFF.

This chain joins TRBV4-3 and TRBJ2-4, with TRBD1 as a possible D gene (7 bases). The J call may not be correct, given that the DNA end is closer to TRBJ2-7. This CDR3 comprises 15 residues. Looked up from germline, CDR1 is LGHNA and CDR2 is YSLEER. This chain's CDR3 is CASSQDAGTAYEQYF. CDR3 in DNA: TGCGCCAGCAGCCAAGATGCGGGGACAGCATACGAGCAGTACTTC.

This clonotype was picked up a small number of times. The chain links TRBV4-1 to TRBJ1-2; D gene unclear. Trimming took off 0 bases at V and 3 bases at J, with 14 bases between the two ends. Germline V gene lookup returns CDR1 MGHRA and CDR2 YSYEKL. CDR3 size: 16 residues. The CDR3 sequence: CASSQDSRQPHYGYTF. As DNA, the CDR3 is TGCGCCAGCAGCCAAGATAGTCGGCAGCCGCACTATGGCTACACCTTC.

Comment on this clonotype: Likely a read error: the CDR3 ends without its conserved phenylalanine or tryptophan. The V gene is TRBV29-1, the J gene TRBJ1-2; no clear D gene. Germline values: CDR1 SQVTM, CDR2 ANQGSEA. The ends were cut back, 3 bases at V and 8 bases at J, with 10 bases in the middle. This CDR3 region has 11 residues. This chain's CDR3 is CSVERDKGYTV. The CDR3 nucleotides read TGCAGCGTTGAGCGAGATAAGGGCTACACCGTC.

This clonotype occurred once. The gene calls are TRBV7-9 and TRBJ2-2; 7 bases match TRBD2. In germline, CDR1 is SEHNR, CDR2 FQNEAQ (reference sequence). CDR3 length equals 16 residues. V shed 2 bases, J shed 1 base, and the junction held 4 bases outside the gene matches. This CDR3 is CASSLSLAENTGELFF. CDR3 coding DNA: TGTGCCAGCAGCTTATCCCTAGCGGAGAACACCGGGGAGCTGTTTTTT.

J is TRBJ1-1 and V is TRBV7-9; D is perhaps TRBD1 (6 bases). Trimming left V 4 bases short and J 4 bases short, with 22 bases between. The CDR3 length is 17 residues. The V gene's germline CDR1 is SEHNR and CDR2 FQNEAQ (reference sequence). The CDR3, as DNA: TGTGCCAGCAGCTCCCCTTTTTCGGGACACCGGACCACTGAAGCTTTCTTT. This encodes CASSSPFSGHRTTEAFF.

The CDR3 is CSAGRTSGGTWETQYF. DNA for the CDR3: TGCAGTGCCGGAAGGACTAGCGGGGGGACTTGGGAGACCCAGTACTTC. The genes are TRBV20-1 and TRBJ2-5, with 14 bases that match TRBD2. Unmatched junction bases numbered 11, after V lost 6 bases and J lost 5 bases. The CDR3 contains 16 residues. Looked up from germline, CDR1 is DFQATT and CDR2 is SNEGSKA (reference sequence).

DNA for the CDR3: TGTGCCAGCAGCAAGGCCGGGACCGACGCATATGGCTACACCTTC. The encoded protein is CASSKAGTDAYGYTF. J is TRBJ1-2 and V is TRBV7-3, with D perhaps matching TRBD1 (5 bases). V was shortened by 5 bases and J by 5 bases, with 18 bases between the two germline ends. Germline CDR1 and CDR2: SGHTA and FQGTGA. The length of the CDR3 is 15 residues.

CDR3 protein: CSAPGQPYNEQFF. Here the CDR3 DNA reads TGCAGTGCTCCCGGACAGCCCTACAATGAGCAGTTCTTC. The chain links TRBV20-1 to TRBJ2-1, with D perhaps TRBD1 (6 bases). This CDR3 has 13 residues. Germline V gene lookup returns CDR1 DFQATT and CDR2 SNEGSKA (reference sequence). Trimming stripped 5 bases from V and 2 bases from J, with 10 bases between.

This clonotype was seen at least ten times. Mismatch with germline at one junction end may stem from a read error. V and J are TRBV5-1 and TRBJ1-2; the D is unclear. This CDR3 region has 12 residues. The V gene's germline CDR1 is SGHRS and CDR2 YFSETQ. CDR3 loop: CASSQDYYGYTF. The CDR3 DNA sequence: TGTGCCAGCAGCCAGGATTACTATGGCTACACCTTC.

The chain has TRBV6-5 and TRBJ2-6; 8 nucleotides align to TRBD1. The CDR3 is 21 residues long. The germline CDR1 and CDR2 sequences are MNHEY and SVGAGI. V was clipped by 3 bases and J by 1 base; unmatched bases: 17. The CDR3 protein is CASSYDIPTGELLSGANVLTF. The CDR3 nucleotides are TGTGCCAGCAGTTATGATATCCCGACAGGGGAACTCTTATCTGGGGCCAACGTCCTGACTTTC.

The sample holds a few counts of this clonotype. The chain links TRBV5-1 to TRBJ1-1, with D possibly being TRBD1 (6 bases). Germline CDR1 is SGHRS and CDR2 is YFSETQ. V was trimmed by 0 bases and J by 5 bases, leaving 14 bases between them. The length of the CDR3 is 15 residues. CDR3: CASSLAVIGQTEAFF. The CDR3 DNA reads TGCGCCAGCAGCTTGGCGGTTATAGGACAGACTGAAGCTTTCTTT.

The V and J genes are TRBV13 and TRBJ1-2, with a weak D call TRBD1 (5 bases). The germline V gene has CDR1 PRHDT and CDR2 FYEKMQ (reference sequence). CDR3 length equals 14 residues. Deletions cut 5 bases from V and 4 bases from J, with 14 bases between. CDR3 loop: CASSAPRDFYGYTF. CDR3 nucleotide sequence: TGTGCCAGCAGCGCCCCCAGGGATTTCTATGGCTACACCTTC.

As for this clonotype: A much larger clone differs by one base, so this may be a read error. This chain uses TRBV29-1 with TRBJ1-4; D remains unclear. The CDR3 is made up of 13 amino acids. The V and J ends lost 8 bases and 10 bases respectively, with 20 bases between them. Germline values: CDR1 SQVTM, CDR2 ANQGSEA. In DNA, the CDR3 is TGCAGCAGTCGAGACGCTGACCGGCGAAAACTGTTTTTT. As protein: CSSRDADRRKLFF.

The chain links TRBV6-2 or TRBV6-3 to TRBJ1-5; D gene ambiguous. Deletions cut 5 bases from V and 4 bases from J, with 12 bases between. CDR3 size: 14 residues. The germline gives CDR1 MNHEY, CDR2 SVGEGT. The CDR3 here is CASSAIDGNQPQHF. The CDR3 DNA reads TGTGCCAGCAGTGCAATAGACGGGAATCAGCCCCAGCATTTT.

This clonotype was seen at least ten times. This CDR3 is CASSLQGVGNIQYF. As DNA, the CDR3 is TGTGCCAGCAGCTTACAGGGGGTCGGCAACATTCAGTACTTC. The chain uses TRBV7-2 and TRBJ2-4; 7 positions match TRBD1. The CDR3 covers 14 residues. Germline CDR1 and CDR2: SGHTA and FQGNSA. Losses at the gene ends were 2 bases for V and 7 bases for J; bases not matched to a gene: 5.

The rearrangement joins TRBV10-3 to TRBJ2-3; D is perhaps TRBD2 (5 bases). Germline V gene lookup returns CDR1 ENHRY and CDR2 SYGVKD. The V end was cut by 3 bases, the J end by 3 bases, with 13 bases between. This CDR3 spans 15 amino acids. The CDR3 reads CAISDRQTGTDTQYF. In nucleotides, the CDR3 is TGTGCCATCAGTGACCGGCAAACGGGGACAGATACGCAGTATTTT.

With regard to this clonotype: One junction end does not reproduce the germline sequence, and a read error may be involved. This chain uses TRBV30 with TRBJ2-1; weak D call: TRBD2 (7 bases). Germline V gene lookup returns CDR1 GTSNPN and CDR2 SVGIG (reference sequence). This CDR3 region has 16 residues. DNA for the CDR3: TGTGCCTGGAGTGTATCGGGGGGCAGCTCCTACAATGAGCAATTCTTC. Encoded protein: CAWSVSGGSSYNEQFF.

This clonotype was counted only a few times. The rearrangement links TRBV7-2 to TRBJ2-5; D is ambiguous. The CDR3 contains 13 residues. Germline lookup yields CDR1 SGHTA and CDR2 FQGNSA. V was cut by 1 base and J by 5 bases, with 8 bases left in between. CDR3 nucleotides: TGTGCCAGCAGCTTAGGCAGACCTGAGACCCAGTACTTC. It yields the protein CASSLGRPETQYF.